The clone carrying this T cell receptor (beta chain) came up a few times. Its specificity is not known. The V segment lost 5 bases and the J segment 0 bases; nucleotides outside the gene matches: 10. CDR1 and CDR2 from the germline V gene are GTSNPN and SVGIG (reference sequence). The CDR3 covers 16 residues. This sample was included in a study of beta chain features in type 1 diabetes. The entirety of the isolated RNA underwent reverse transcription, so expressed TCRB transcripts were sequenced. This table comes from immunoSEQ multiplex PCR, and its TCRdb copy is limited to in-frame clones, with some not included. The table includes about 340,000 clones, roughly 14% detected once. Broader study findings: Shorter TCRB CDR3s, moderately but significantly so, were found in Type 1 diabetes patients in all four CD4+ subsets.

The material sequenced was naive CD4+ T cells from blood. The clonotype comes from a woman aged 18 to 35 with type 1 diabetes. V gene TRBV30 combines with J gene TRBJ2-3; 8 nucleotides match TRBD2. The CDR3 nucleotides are TGTGCCTGGCATACCGGCTCTAGCGGGAGCACAGATACGCAGTATTTT. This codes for CAWHTGSSGSTDTQYF.